These 21 T cell receptor beta chains came from one sample sequenced in a study of blood T cell repertoires in COVID-19. Method: immunoSEQ multiplex PCR; TCRdb's copy keeps in-frame clones and lacks some. The top ten hold about an eighth of the sample, which has about 230,000 clones, roughly 87% seen once. Specimen: peripheral blood. The receptors come from a woman aged 18-29 years who had recovered from COVID-19.

The chain recombines TRBV11-2 with TRBJ1-2; 8 bases are shared with TRBD1. CDR3 length equals 14 residues. From germline, CDR1 is SGHAT and CDR2 FQNNGV. Trimming at V came to 5 bases and at J to 4 bases, leaving 6 bases not matched to a gene. The CDR3 is CASSQGQGLYGYTF. CDR3 DNA sequence: TGTGCCAGCAGCCAAGGACAGGGCCTCTATGGCTACACCTTC. The full variable domain, completed using reference TRBV11-2 and TRBJ1-2, is EAGVAQSPRYKIIEKRQSVAFWCNPISGHATLYWYQQILGQGPKLLIQFQNNGVVDDSQLPKDRFSAERLKGVDSTLKIQPAKLEDSAVYLCASSQGQGLYGYTFGSGTRLTVV.

The genes are TRBV24-1 and TRBJ2-1; the match to TRBD2 covers 9 bases. Germline values: CDR1 KGHDR, CDR2 SFDVKD. This CDR3 contains 16 residues. The V segment lost 4 bases and the J segment 2 bases; nucleotides outside the gene matches: 5. The CDR3 DNA reads TGTGCCACCAGTGACAAAAGCGGGAGGACCTACAATGAGCAGTTCTTC. The encoded protein is CATSDKSGRTYNEQFF.

In DNA, the CDR3 is TGTGCCAGCAGCTTAGGGACTAGCGAGATGGGGGCCCAGTACTTC. Protein sequence: CASSLGTSEMGAQYF. The V and J genes are TRBV7-3 and TRBJ2-5; 10 positions match TRBD2. This CDR3 contains 15 residues. Germline assignment: CDR1 SGHTA and CDR2 FQGTGA. V lost 2 bases, J lost 9 bases, and 9 bases stayed unmatched.

The gene calls are TRBV12-5 and TRBJ2-5; D is undetermined. Germline V lookup: CDR1 LGHNT, CDR2 FRNRAP. The CDR3 spans 13 residues. Trimming pared 1 base from V and 4 bases from J, leaving 7 bases between. CDR3 DNA: TGTGCTAGTGGTTTGGAATTCAGAGAGACCCAGTACTTC. Translating it yields CASGLEFRETQYF.

CDR3 sequence reads: CASSIRGLAGNTDTQYF. The CDR3 coding sequence is TGTGCCAGTAGTATAAGGGGCCTAGCGGGGAACACAGATACGCAGTATTTT. The rearrangement links TRBV19 to TRBJ2-3; 9 bases map to TRBD2. Germline V lookup: CDR1 LNHDA, CDR2 SQIVND (reference sequence). This CDR3 comprises 17 residues. V was clipped by 2 bases and J by 2 bases; unmatched bases: 8.

The chain couples TRBV21-1 to TRBJ1-2; the D call of TRBD1 is as the table states it, not checked on the DNA. TRBV21-1 is classified as a pseudogene. CDR3 length equals 16 residues. The CDR3 region has the DNA TGTGCCAGCAGCAAAGGAAGGAAACAGGGGGCAGGTGGCTACACCTTC. Translating gives CASSKGRKQGAGGYTF.

This chain uses TRBV30 with TRBJ2-2; 9 bases match TRBD2. V lost 4 bases to trimming and J lost 0 bases; unmatched junction nucleotides: 0. Per the germline V gene, CDR1 is GTSNPN and CDR2 is SVGIG (reference sequence). The CDR3 extends over 14 amino acids. The CDR3 region is CAWTSGTNTGELFF. For the CDR3, the DNA is TGTGCCTGGACTAGCGGGACGAACACCGGGGAGCTGTTTTTT.

This chain connects TRBV19 to TRBJ2-7; 11 nucleotides line up with TRBD1. The CDR3 sequence is 14 residues long. Trimming cost V 6 bases and J 3 bases; bases outside gene matches: 4. Germline-derived CDR1 and CDR2 are LNHDA and SQIVND (reference sequence). The CDR3 here is CASSPGQGGYEQYF. CDR3 bases: TGTGCCAGTAGCCCGGGACAGGGGGGCTACGAGCAGTACTTC. The entire variable domain, with the rest obtained from reference TRBV19 and TRBJ2-7, is as follows: DGGITQSPKYLFRKEGQNVTLSCEQNLNHDAMYWYRQDPGQGLRLIYYSQIVNDFQKGDIAEGYSVSREKKESFPLTVTSAQKNPTAFYLCASSPGQGGYEQYFGPGTRLTVT.

CDR3 loop: CASSEPPPENEKLFF. CDR3 nucleotides: TGTGCCAGCAGTGAACCCCCTCCGGAGAATGAAAAACTGTTTTTT. V usage is TRBV25-1 and J usage is TRBJ1-4; D gene ambiguous. Deletions cut 2 bases from V and 5 bases from J, with 12 bases between. CDR1 and CDR2 from the germline V gene are MGHDK and SYGVNS. The CDR3 runs 15 residues. Supplemented by reference TRBV25-1 and TRBJ1-4, the full variable domain reads EADIYQTPRYLVIGTGKKITLECSQTMGHDKMYWYQQDPGMELHLIHYSYGVNSTEKGDLSSESTVSRIRTEHFPLTLESARPSHTSQYLCASSEPPPENEKLFFGSGTQLSVL.

The genes are TRBV27 and TRBJ2-3; 7 nucleotides align to TRBD2. V lost 2 bases and J lost 3; bases outside the gene matches: 11. From germline, CDR1 is MNHEY and CDR2 SMNVEV (reference sequence). The CDR3 is 17 amino acids. The CDR3, as DNA: TGTGCCAGCAGTTTAAGGGGAGTACTAGCGATTACAGATACGCAGTATTTT. Its protein is CASSLRGVLAITDTQYF.

V and J are TRBV9 and TRBJ1-1; D remains ambiguous. The length of the CDR3 is 14 residues. Trimming removed 0 bases at V and 1 base at J, with 7 bases between. Looked up from germline, CDR1 is SGDLS and CDR2 is YYNGEE. CDR3 region: CASSVGGTNTEAFF. The DNA for the CDR3 is TGTGCCAGCAGCGTAGGCGGCACGAACACTGAAGCTTTCTTT.

This clone was seen a few times. J is TRBJ1-4 and V is TRBV6-5; D uncertain. Trimming cost V 4 bases and J 8 bases, with 14 bases left between them. Per the germline V gene, CDR1 is MNHEY and CDR2 is SVGAGI. The CDR3 sequence is 14 residues long. This chain's CDR3 is CASSLKPTNEKLFF. The CDR3, as DNA: TGTGCCAGCAGTTTAAAGCCCACCAACGAAAAACTGTTTTTT.

The chain carries TRBV3-1 (or the pseudogene TRBV3-2) and TRBJ2-1; 8 bases match TRBD1. The ends lost 4 bases at V and 3 bases at J; junction bases unmatched: 5. Germline values: CDR1 LGHDT, CDR2 YNNKEL (reference sequence). The CDR3 covers 15 residues. The CDR3 loop is CASSPTGTGYNEQFF. The CDR3 DNA follows: TGTGCCAGCAGCCCCACTGGGACAGGCTACAATGAGCAGTTCTTC.

The chain uses TRBV11-3 and TRBJ1-5; D not certain. Per germline, CDR1 SGHNT and CDR2 YENEEA. This CDR3 comprises 16 residues. With 5 bases removed from V and 5 bases from J, the gap between germline ends came to 19 bases. Here the CDR3 reads CASSPTFGGKYQPQHF. In nucleotides, the CDR3 is TGTGCCAGCAGCCCTACCTTCGGAGGGAAATATCAGCCCCAGCATTTT.

The rearrangement uses TRBV27 and TRBJ2-7; 8 bases match TRBD2. Germline V lookup: CDR1 MNHEY, CDR2 SMNVEV (reference sequence). CDR3 length equals 14 residues. Germline trimming cut 5 bases from V and 5 bases from J; bases unmatched to any gene: 8. CDR3 sequence (DNA): TGTGCCAGCAGTCCCGGACTAGCTCTACACGAGCAGTACTTC. Translated, it gives CASSPGLALHEQYF.

The V and J genes are TRBV7-3 and TRBJ2-3, with 12 bases lining up with TRBD2. Germline values: CDR1 SGHTA, CDR2 FQGTGA. Losses at the gene ends were 5 bases for V and 0 bases for J; bases not matched to a gene: 6. There are 17 residues in the CDR3. The CDR3 loop is CASSRGLAGHSTDTQYF. DNA of the CDR3: TGTGCCAGCAGCCGAGGACTAGCGGGGCATAGCACAGATACGCAGTATTTT.

The V and J genes are TRBV6-4 and TRBJ1-2; D remains ambiguous. Germline loops: CDR1 MRHNA, CDR2 SNTAGT. Trimming removed 5 bases at V and 2 bases at J, with 6 bases between. The CDR3 covers 12 residues. The CDR3 nucleotides are TGTGCCAGCAGTCAGGTGAACTATGGCTACACCTTC. Translating gives CASSQVNYGYTF.

This clone was found a few times. The chain recombines TRBV6-5 with TRBJ2-7; TRBD2 aligns across 8 bases. Per germline, CDR1 MNHEY and CDR2 SVGAGI. Germline trimming cut 5 bases from V and 6 bases from J; bases unmatched to any gene: 6. This CDR3 is built from 13 residues. DNA of the CDR3: TGTGCCAGCAGTCCTCGGGAGGGGCGCGAGCAGTACTTC. Translated: CASSPREGREQYF.

The chain combines TRBV15 with TRBJ2-3, with D perhaps matching TRBD1 (5 bases). Germline CDR1 and CDR2: LNHNV and YYDKDF (reference sequence). CDR3 size: 17 residues. V was shortened by 0 bases and J by 0 bases, with 13 bases between the two germline ends. CDR3 sequence: CATSREGLADSTDTQYF. The CDR3 region has the DNA TGTGCCACCAGCAGAGAGGGGCTCGCGGACAGCACAGATACGCAGTATTTT.

This clone has a handful of counts. Within the sample, other DNA sequences also encode this same CDR3. The chain joins TRBV5-1 to TRBJ2-7; TRBD1 matches at 7 bases. The CDR3 has 15 amino acids. The V gene's germline CDR1 is SGHRS and CDR2 YFSETQ. Losses at the gene ends were 0 bases for V and 1 base for J; bases not matched to a gene: 4. The DNA of the CDR3 is TGCGCCAGCAGCTTGGGACAGGGATTTTCCTACGAGCAGTACTTC. Its protein product is CASSLGQGFSYEQYF. The full variable domain, completed using reference TRBV5-1 and TRBJ2-7, is KAGVTQTPRYLIKTRGQQVTLSCSPISGHRSVSWYQQTPGQGLQFLFEYFSETQRNKGNFPGRFSGRQFSNSRSEMNVSTLELGDSALYLCASSLGQGFSYEQYFGPGTRLTVT.

The V and J genes are TRBV27 and TRBJ2-7, with D possibly matching TRBD1 (6 bases). The CDR3 extends over 14 amino acids. CDR1 and CDR2 (germline): MNHEY, SMNVEV (reference sequence). V gave up 5 bases and J gave up 0 bases, with 11 bases separating them. The CDR3 is CASSRTANSYEQYF. CDR3 coding DNA: TGTGCCAGCAGTCGGACAGCGAACTCCTACGAGCAGTACTTC.